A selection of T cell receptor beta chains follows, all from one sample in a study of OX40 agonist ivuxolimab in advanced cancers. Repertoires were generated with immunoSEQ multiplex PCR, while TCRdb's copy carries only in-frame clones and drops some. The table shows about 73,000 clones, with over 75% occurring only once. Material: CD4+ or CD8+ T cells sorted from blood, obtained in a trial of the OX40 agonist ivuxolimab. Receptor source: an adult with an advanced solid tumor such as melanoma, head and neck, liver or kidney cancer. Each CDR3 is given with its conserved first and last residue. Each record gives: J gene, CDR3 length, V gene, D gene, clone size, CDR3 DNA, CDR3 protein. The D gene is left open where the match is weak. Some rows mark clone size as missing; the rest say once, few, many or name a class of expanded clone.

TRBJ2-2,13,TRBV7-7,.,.,TGTGCTAGCAGCTTTTGGAGCGGCGGGGAGCTGTTTTTT,CASSFWSGGELFF
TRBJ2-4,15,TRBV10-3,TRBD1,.,TGTGCCATCAGTGAGTCGGGGACAGTTAAAAACATTCAGTACTTC,CAISESGTVKNIQYF
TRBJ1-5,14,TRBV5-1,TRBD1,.,TGCGCCAGCAGCCTCGGACAGGGGTACCAGCCCCAGCATTTT,CASSLGQGYQPQHF
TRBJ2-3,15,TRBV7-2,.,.,TGTGCCAGCAGCTTAGCCCCGACTAGCACAGATACGCAGTATTTT,CASSLAPTSTDTQYF
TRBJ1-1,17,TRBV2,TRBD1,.,TGTGCCAGCAGACACTCTAATCCGGACAGGGGCTTGTATCTGACTTTCTTT,CASRHSNPDRGLYLTFF
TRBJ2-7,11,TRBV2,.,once,TGTGCCAGCAGTGTTAAATTCGAGCAGTACTTC,CASSVKFEQYF
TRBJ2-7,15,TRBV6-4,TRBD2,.,TGTGCCTCTCCCCTGGCGGCTAGCGGGGGCAACGAGCAGTACTTC,CASPLAASGGNEQYF
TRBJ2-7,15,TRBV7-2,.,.,TGTGCCAGCAGCTTAGATACGGGGACGGCCTACGAGCAGTACTTC,CASSLDTGTAYEQYF
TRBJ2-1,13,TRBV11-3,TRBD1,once,TGTGCCAGCAGCCGCGGACAGGGGTATGAGCAGTTCTTC,CASSRGQGYEQFF
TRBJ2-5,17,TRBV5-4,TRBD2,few,TGTGCCAGCAGTTCGGGGACTAGCGGGAGGGCGGGGGAGACCCAGTACTTC,CASSSGTSGRAGETQYF
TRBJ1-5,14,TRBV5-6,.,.,TGTGCCAGCAGCTTGCGTCCGGGGGTGCAGCCCCAGCATTTT,CASSLRPGVQPQHF
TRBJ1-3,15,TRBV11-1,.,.,TGTGCCAGCAGCTTGGGCCTCGGCTCTGGAAACACCATATATTTT,CASSLGLGSGNTIYF
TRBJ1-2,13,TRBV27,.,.,TGTGCCAGCAGCCGGGGGGCGGGCTATGGCTACACCTTC,CASSRGAGYGYTF
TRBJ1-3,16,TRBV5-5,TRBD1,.,TGTGCCAGCAGCCCAGACCAGGGGGCTGCTGGAAACACCATATATTTT,CASSPDQGAAGNTIYF
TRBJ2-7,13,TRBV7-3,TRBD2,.,TGTGCCAGCAGCTCCCGTTCGGGGGGCGAGCAGTACTTC,CASSSRSGGEQYF
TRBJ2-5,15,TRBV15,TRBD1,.,TGTGCCACCAGCAGAGAATGGGACAGACCAGAGACCCAGTACTTC,CATSREWDRPETQYF
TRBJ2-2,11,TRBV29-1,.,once,TGCAGCGTTAGAGACACCGGGGAGCTGTTTTTT,CSVRDTGELFF
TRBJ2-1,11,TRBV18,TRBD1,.,TGTGCCAGCTCACCCGGACAGGGTGCGTTCTTC,CASSPGQGAFF
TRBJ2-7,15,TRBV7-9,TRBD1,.,TGTGCCAGCAGCTCTTTATTACAGGGGGCCTACGAGCAGTACTTC,CASSSLLQGAYEQYF
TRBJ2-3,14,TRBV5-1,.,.,TGCGCCAGCAGCTTGGCACGGAACACAGATACGCAGTATTTT,CASSLARNTDTQYF
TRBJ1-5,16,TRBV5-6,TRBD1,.,TGTGCCAGCAGCTCAAGGACAGGGGCACCCAATCAGCCCCAGCATTTT,CASSSRTGAPNQPQHF
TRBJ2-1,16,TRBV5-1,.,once,TGCGCCAGCAGCTTGGGAGCCCCCGGACTCTACAATGAGCAGTTCTTC,CASSLGAPGLYNEQFF
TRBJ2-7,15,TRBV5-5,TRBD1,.,TGTGCCAGCAGCCCCGACCGGGACAGGGACTACGAGCAGTACTTC,CASSPDRDRDYEQYF
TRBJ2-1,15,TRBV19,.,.,TGTGCCAGTAGTTATCAGCGGGTTCGTAACAATGAGCAGTTCTTC,CASSYQRVRNNEQFF
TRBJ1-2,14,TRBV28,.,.,TGTGCCAGCAGCGAAGTAGGGGGTCCTTATGGCTACACCTTC,CASSEVGGPYGYTF
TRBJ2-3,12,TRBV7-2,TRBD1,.,TGTGCCAGCATCAGACAGGGGGATACGCAGTATTTT,CASIRQGDTQYF
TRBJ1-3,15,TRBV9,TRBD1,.,TGTGCCAGCAGCTCGAGGACAGGGTCTGGAAACACCATATATTTT,CASSSRTGSGNTIYF
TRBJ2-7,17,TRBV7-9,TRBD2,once,TGTGCCAGCAGCGGGGACCTTGGACTAGCGGGAGTAAGGGAGCAGTACTTC,CASSGDLGLAGVREQYF
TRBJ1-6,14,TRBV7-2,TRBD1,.,TGTGCCAGCAGCCAGACAGGGTCGGGCTCACCCCTCCACTTT,CASSQTGSGSPLHF
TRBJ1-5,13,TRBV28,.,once,TGTGCCAGCAGTTTATCGGGGAATCAGCCCCAGCATTTT,CASSLSGNQPQHF
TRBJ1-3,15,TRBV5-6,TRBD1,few,TGTGCCAGCAGCCCAGGGGGGACAAGGACGAACACCATATATTTT,CASSPGGTRTNTIYF
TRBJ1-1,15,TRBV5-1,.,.,TGCGCCAGCAGCTTCGGGTGGAGAGGCGGCACTGAAGCTTTCTTT,CASSFGWRGGTEAFF
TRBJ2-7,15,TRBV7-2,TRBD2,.,TGTGCCAGCAGCAAAGGGTTAGCGGGAGTCGACGAGCAGTACTTC,CASSKGLAGVDEQYF
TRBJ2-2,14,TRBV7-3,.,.,TGTGCCAGCAGCCCCTCCTACAGACACGGGGAGCTGTTTTTT,CASSPSYRHGELFF
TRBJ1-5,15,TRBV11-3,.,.,TGTGCCAGCAGCCAACAGGTTTATAGCAATCAGCCCCAGCATTTT,CASSQQVYSNQPQHF
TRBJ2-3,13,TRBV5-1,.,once,TGCGCCAGCAGCCCTGGGGTGGGAGGTACGCAGTATTTT,CASSPGVGGTQYF
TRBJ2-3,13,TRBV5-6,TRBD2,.,TGTGCCAGCAGATTAGCGGGAGGAGATACGCAGTATTTT,CASRLAGGDTQYF
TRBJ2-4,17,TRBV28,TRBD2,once,TGTGCCAGCAGTGGACTAGGACTAGCGGGGGGTAAAAACATTCAGTACTTC,CASSGLGLAGGKNIQYF